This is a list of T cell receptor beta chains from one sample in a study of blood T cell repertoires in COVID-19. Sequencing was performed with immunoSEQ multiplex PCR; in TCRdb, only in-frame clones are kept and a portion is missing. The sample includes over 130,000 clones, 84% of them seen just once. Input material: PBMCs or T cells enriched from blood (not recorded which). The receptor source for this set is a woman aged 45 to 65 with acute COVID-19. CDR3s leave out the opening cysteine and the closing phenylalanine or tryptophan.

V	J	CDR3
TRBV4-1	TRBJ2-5	ASSQDGTLWGSETQY
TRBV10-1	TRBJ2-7	ASSSDSSYEQY
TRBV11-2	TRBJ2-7	ASSTAGSGSVLYEQY
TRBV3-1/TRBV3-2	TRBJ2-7	ASSGTSGTGGYEQY
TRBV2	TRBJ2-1	ASRTQGKNSYNEQF
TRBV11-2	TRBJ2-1	ASSHAGPYNEQF
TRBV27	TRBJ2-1	ASSLTGGTYNEQF
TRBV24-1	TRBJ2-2	ATSASGLAGELF
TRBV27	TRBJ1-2	ASSGGGGQDGYT
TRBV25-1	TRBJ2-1	ASSGSGPSGEQF
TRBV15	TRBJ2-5	ATSREAGRGQETQY
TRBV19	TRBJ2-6	ASSPGHGANVLT
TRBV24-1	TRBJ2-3	ATSENPEAGRTDTQY
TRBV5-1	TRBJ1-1	ASSLQVENTEAF
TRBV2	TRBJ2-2	ASKGLASNTGELF
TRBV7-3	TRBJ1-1	ASRSGVNTEAF
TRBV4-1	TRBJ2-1	ASSHGQGVDEQF
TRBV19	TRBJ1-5	ASIQTGGAGQPQH
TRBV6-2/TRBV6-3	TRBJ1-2	ASSYSSSGLRGYT
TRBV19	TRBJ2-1	ATTPTSGRVGGEQF
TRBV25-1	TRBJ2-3	ASSEGGGGTDTQY
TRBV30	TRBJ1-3	AWKLGGVDTIY
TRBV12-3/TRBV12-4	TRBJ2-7	ASSLRDEQY
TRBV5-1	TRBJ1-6	ASSLDVQGSPLH
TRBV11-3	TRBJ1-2	ASSGRQGHGYT
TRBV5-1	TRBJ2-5	ASSEQTSGHGETQY
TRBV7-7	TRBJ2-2	ASSLQGAAGTGELF
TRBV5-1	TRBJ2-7	ASSLDSYYEQY
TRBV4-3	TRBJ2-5	ASSQDLGTGRRETQY
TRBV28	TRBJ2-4	ASNEITGQGANIQY
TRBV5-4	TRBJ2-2	ASSSGQGARSTGELF
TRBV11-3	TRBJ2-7	ASSPGTSFSYEQY
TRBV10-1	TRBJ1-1	ASSDGGEAF
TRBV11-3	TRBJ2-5	ASSLAGQGAWETQY
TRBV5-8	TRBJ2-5	ASSPFGEETQY
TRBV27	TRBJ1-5	ASSSSRDRDYQPQH
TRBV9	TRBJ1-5	ASSLTGGNQPQH
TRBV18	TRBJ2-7	ASSPGRGGQEQY
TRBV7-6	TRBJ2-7	ASSLGARVAEEQY
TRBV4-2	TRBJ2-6	ASSHSLPTGGRSGANVLT
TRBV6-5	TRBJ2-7	ASSPRGSPTYEQY